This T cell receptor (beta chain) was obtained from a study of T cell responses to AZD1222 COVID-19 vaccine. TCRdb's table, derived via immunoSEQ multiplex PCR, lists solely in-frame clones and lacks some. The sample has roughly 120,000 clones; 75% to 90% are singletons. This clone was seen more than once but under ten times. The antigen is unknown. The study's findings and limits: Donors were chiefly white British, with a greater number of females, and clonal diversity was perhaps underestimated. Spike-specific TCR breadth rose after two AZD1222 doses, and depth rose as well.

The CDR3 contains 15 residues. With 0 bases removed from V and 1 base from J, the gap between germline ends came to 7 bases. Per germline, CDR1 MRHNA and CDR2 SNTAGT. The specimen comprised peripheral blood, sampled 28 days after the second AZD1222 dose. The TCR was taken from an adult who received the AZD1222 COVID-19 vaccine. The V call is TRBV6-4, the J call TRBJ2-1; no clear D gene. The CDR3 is CASSDSRSSYNEQFF. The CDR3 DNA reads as TGTGCCAGCAGTGACTCGAGGAGTTCCTACAATGAGCAGTTCTTC.